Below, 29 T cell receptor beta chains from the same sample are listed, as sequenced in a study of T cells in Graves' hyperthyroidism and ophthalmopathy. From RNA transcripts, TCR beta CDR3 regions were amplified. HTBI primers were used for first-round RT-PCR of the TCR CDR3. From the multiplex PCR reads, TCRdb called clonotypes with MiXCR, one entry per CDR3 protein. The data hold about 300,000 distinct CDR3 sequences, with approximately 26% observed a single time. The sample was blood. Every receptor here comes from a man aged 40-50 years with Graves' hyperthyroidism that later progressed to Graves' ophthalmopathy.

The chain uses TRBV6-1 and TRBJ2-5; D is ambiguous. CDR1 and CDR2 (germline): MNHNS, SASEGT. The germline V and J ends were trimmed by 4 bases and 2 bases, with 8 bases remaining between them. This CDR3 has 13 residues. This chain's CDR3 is CASSGREQETQYF. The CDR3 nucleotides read TGTGCCAGCAGTGGGCGCGAACAAGAGACCCAGTACTTC.

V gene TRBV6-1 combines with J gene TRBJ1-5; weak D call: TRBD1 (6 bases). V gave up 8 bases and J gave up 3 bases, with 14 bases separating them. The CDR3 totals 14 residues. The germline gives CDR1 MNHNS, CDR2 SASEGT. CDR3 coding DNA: TGTGCCAGCGCTGGGACACCCTACAATCAGCCCCAGCATTTT. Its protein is CASAGTPYNQPQHF.

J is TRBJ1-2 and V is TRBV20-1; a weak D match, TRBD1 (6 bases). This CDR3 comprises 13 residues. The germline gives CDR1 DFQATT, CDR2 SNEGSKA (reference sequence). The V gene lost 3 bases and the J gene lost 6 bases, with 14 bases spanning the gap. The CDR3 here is CSAREQGKDGYTF. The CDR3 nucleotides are TGCAGTGCTAGGGAACAGGGCAAGGATGGCTACACCTTC.

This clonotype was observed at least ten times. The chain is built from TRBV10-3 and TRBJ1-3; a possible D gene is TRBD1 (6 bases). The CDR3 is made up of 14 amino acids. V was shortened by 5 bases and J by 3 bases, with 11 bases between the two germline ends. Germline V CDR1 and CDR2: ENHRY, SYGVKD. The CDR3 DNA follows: TGTGCCATCAGTCCGAGACAGGTTGGAAACACCATATATTTT. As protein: CAISPRQVGNTIYF.

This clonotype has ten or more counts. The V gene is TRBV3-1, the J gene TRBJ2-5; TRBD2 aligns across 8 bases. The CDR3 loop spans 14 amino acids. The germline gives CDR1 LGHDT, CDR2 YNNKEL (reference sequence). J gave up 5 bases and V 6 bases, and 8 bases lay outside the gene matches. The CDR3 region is CASSSSGSVETQYF. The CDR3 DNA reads TGTGCCAGCAGTTCTAGCGGGTCTGTTGAGACCCAGTACTTC.

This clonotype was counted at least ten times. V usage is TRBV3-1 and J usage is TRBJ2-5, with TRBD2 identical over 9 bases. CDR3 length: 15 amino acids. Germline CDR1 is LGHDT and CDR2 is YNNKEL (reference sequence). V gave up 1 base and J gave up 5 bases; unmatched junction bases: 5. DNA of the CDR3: TGTGCCAGCAGCCAAGTGCGGGAGGGAGATGAGACCCAGTACTTC. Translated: CASSQVREGDETQYF.

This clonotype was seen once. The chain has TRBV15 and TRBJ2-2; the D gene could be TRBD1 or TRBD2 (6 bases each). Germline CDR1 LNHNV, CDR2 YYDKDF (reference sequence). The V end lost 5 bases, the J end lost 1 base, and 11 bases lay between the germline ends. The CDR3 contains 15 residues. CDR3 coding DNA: TGTGCCACCAGCCTAGGGGGGCAGAACACCGGGGAGCTGTTTTTT. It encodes CATSLGGQNTGELFF. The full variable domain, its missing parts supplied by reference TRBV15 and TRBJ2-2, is DAMVIQNPRYQVTQFGKPVTLSCSQTLNHNVMYWYQQKSSQAPKLLFHYYDKDFNNEADTPDNFQSRRPNTSFCFLDIRSPGLGDTAMYLCATSLGGQNTGELFFGEGSRLTVL.

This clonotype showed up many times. CDR3 sequence (DNA): TGTGCCAGCTCGGGGATACAGGGCTATGGCTACACCTTC. Translating it yields CASSGIQGYGYTF. This sequence joins TRBV27 and TRBJ1-2, with a possible D match to TRBD1 (6 bases). The V gene lost 8 bases and the J gene lost 4 bases, with 14 bases spanning the gap. Per germline, CDR1 MNHEY and CDR2 SMNVEV (reference sequence). This CDR3 spans 13 amino acids.

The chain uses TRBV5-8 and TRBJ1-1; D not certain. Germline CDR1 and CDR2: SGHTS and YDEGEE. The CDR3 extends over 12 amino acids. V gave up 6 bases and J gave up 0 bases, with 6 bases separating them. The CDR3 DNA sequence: TGTGCCAGCACGGGGATGAACACTGAAGCTTTCTTT. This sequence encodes CASTGMNTEAFF.

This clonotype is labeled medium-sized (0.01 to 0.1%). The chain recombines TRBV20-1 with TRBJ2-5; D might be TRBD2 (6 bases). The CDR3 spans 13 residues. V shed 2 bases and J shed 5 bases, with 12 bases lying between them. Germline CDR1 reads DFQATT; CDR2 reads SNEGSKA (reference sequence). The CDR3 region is CSARQGGRETQYF. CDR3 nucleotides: TGCAGTGCTAGACAGGGAGGCAGGGAGACCCAGTACTTC.

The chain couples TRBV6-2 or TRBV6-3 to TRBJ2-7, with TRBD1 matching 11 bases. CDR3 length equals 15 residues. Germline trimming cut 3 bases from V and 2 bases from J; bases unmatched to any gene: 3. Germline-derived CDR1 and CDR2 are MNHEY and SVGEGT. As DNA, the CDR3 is TGTGCCAGCAGTTATGGGGGACAGGGGGCCTACGAGCAGTACTTC. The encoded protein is CASSYGGQGAYEQYF.

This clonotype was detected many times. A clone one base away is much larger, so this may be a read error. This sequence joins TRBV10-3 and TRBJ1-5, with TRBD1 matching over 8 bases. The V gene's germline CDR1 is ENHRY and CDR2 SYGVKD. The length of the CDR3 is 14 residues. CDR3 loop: CAINADRDDQSQHF. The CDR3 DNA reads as TGTGCCATCAACGCGGACAGGGACGATCAGTCCCAGCATTTT.

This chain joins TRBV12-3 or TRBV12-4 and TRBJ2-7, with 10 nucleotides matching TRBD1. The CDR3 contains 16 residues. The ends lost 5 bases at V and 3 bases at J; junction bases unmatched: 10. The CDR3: CASSRSGTGVLYEQYF. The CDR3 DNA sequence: TGTGCCAGCAGTCGGTCCGGGACAGGGGTTCTCTACGAGCAGTACTTC.

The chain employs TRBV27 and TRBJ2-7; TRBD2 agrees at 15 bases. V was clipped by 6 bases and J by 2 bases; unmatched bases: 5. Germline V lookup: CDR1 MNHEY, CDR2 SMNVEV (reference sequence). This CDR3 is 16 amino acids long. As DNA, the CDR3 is TGTGCCAGCAGCACCGGGACTAGCGGGAGGACCTACGAGCAGTACTTC. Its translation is CASSTGTSGRTYEQYF.

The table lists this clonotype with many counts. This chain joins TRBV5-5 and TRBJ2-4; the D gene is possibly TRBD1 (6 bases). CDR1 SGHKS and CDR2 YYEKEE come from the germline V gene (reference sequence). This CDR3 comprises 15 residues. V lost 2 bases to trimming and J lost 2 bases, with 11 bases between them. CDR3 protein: CASSFAGVSKNIQYF. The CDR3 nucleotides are TGTGCCAGCAGCTTTGCAGGGGTGTCCAAAAACATTCAGTACTTC. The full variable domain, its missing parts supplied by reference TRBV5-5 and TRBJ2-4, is DAGVTQSPTHLIKTRGQQVTLRCSPISGHKSVSWYQQVLGQGPQFIFQYYEKEERGRGNFPDRFSARQFPNYSSELNVNALLLGDSALYLCASSFAGVSKNIQYFGAGTRLSVL.

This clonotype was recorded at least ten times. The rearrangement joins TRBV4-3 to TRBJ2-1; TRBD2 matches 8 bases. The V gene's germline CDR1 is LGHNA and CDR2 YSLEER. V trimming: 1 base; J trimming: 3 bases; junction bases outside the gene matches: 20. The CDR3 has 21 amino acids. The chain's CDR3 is CASSQVLSRGVTGGYYNEQFF. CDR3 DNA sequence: TGCGCCAGCAGCCAAGTTCTTTCCCGGGGGGTAACGGGAGGGTACTACAATGAGCAGTTCTTC.

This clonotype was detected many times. The CDR3 region is CASSSLQGQGNTIYF. Here the CDR3 DNA reads TGTGCCAGCAGTTCCCTCCAGGGCCAAGGAAACACCATATATTTT. This rearrangement joins TRBV6-5 to TRBJ1-3; D may be TRBD1 (5 bases). Germline loops: CDR1 MNHEY, CDR2 SVGAGI. The germline V and J ends were trimmed by 4 bases and 4 bases, with 14 bases remaining between them. The CDR3 has 15 residues.

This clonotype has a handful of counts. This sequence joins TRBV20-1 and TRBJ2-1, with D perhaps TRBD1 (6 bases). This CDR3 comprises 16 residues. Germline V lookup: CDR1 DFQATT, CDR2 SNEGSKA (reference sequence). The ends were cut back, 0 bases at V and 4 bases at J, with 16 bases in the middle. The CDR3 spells CSARDPRGKLYNEQFF. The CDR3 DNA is TGCAGTGCTAGAGATCCGAGGGGGAAACTTTACAATGAGCAGTTCTTC.

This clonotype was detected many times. CDR3 residues: CASSPGLGVAYGYTF. CDR3 nucleotides: TGTGCCAGCAGCCCCGGACTCGGGGTTGCGTATGGCTACACCTTC. V and J are TRBV11-2 and TRBJ1-2; D not resolved. The CDR3 runs 15 residues. Germline CDR1 is SGHAT and CDR2 is FQNNGV. V was cut by 5 bases and J by 5 bases, with 18 bases left in between.

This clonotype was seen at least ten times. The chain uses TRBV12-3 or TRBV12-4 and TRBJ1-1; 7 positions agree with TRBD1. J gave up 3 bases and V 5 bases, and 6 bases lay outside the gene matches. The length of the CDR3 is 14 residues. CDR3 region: CASSGSRGDTEAFF. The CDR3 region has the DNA TGTGCCAGCAGTGGATCCAGGGGGGACACTGAAGCTTTCTTT.

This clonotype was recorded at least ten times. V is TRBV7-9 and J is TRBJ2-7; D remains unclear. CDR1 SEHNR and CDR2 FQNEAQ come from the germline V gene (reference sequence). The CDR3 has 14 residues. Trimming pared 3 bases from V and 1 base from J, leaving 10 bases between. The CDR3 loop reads CASSFRPESYEQYF. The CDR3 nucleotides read TGTGCCAGCAGCTTCCGACCCGAATCCTACGAGCAGTACTTC.

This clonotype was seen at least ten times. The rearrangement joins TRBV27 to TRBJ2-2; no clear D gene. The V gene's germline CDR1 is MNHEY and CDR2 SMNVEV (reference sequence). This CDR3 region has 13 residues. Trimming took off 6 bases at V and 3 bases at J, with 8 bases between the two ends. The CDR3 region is CASSPAYTGELFF. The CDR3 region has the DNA TGTGCCAGCAGCCCAGCATACACCGGGGAGCTGTTTTTT.

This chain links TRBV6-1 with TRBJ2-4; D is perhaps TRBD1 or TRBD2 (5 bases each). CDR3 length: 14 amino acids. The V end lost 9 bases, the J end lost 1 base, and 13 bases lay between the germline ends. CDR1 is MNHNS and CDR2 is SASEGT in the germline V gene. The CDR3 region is CASQGARAKNIQYF. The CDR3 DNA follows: TGTGCCAGTCAGGGAGCGAGGGCCAAAAACATTCAGTACTTC.

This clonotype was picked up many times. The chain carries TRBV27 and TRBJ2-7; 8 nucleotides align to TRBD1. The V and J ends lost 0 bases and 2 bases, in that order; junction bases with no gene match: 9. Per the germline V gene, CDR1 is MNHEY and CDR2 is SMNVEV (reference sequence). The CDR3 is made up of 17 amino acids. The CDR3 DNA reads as TGTGCCAGCAGTTTATCGACACCGGGACAGGTCCCCTACGAGCAGTACTTC. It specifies CASSLSTPGQVPYEQYF.

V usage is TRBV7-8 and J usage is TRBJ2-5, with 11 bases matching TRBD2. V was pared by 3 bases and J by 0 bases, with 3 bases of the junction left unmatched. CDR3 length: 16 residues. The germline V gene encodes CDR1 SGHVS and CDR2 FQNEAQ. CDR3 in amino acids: CASSFSGRADQETQYF. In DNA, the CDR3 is TGTGCCAGCAGCTTTAGCGGGAGGGCCGACCAAGAGACCCAGTACTTC.

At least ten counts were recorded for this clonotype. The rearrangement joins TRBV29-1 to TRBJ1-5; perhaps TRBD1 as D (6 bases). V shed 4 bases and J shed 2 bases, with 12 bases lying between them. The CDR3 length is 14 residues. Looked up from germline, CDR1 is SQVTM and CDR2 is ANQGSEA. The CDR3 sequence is CSVVSGVGNQPQHF. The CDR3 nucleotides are TGCAGCGTTGTTTCAGGGGTAGGCAATCAGCCCCAGCATTTT.

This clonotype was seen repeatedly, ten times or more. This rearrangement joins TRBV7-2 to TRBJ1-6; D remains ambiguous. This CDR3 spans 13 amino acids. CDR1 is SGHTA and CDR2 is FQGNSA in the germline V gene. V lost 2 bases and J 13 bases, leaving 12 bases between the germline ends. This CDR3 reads CASSLSQLGPLHF. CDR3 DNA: TGTGCCAGCAGCTTAAGTCAGCTCGGGCCCCTCCACTTT.

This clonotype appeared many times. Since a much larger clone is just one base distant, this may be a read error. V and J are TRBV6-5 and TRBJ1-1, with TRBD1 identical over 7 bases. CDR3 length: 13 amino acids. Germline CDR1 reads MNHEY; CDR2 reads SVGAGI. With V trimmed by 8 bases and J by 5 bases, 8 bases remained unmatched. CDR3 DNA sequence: TGTGCCAGCGGTTCACAGGGGAGAACTGAAGCTTTCTTT. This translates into CASGSQGRTEAFF.

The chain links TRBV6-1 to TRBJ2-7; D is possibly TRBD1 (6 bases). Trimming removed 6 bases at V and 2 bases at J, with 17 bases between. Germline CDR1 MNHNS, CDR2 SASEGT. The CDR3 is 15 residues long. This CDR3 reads CASSPGPGTTYEQYF. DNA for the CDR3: TGTGCCAGCAGCCCGGGACCCGGGACAACCTACGAGCAGTACTTC.